This TCR beta chain was observed in a study of T cell responses to AZD1222 COVID-19 vaccine. Regarding the study as a whole: None of the repertoires were sampled until the peak T cell response had passed. Among the donors, most were white British and more were female, and clonal diversity was possibly underestimated.

V was pared by 10 bases and J by 0 bases, with 12 bases between. Looked up from germline, CDR1 is LNHDA and CDR2 is SQIVND (reference sequence). The CDR3 sequence is 14 residues long. A note on this clone: Antigen unknown.

Profiled with immunoSEQ multiplex PCR; TCRdb holds only in-frame clones, not every one. The data hold roughly 75,000 clones, with over 75% observed a single time. The sample was peripheral blood, taken 28 days after the second AZD1222 dose. The sequence was obtained from an adult who received the AZD1222 COVID-19 vaccine. This sequence joins TRBV19 and TRBJ1-4, with D hard to call. The CDR3 region has the DNA TGTGCCACCCAGGAACTTACAACTAATGAAAAACTGTTTTTT. Protein: CATQELTTNEKLFF.